The present TCR beta chain was sequenced within a study of OX40 agonist ivuxolimab in advanced cancers. The assay was immunoSEQ multiplex PCR, and TCRdb's table has in-frame clones only and misses some. The repertoire consists of 65,000 to 80,000 clones, with roughly 93% occurring once and the leading ten covering roughly 6.7%. The sequencing used CD4+ or CD8+ T cells sorted from blood, collected in a trial of the OX40 agonist ivuxolimab. The TCR was taken from an adult with an advanced solid tumor such as melanoma, head and neck, liver or kidney cancer.

The CDR3, as DNA: TGTGCCAGCAGCCCCTCCACAGGCCTCGAGCAGTACTTC. Protein product: CASSPSTGLEQYF. The chain carries TRBV7-6 and TRBJ2-7; tentative D call: TRBD1 (5 bases). Trimming removed 5 bases at V and 6 bases at J, with 14 bases between. Germline CDR1 SGHVS, CDR2 FNYEAQ. The CDR3 has 13 amino acids.